This T cell receptor beta chain appears in the sequencing data of a study of beta chain features in type 1 diabetes. Study-wide points: PCR, the amplification step, might favor shorter templates, equally in patients and controls. Shortening that was moderate but significant affected the TCRB CDR3s of Type 1 diabetes patients in all four CD4+ subsets. VDJ junctions from type 1 diabetes patients carried fewer insertions and larger deletions.

Notes on this clone: Its matching antigen is unknown.

All of the isolated RNA was reverse transcribed, so expressed TCRB transcripts were sequenced. Sequencing of naive, central memory and regulatory T cell samples gave an average of approximately 3.5 million reads. The table came from immunoSEQ multiplex PCR; TCRdb's copy has only in-frame clones and leaves some out. The sample lists about 360,000 clones; roughly 12% were seen once. Sample: naive CD4+ T cells from blood. This TCR was recovered from a man aged 18 to 30 in good health.

This chain's CDR3 is CASSIQQGPDTQYF. Here the CDR3 DNA reads TGTGCCAGCAGCATCCAACAGGGGCCGGATACGCAGTATTTT. The chain employs TRBV14 and TRBJ2-3, with 7 bases identical to TRBD1. The trim removed 5 bases at V and 6 bases at J, leaving 8 bases unmatched. Germline loops: CDR1 SGHDN, CDR2 FVKESK. The length of the CDR3 is 14 residues.